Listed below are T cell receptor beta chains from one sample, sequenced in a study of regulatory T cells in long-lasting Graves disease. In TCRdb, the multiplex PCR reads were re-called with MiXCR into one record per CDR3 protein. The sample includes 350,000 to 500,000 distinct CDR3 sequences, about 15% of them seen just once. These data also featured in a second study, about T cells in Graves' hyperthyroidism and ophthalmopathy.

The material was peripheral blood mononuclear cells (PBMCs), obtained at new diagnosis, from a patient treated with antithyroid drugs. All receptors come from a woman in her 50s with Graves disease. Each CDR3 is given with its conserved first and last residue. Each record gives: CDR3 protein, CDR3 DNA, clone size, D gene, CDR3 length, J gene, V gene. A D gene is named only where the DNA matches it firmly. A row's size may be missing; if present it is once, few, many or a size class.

CDR3aa: CATSGRGPYEQYF
CDR3nt: TGTGCCACCAGCGGCCGGGGACCCTACGAGCAGTACTTC
abundance: many
d_gene: NA
len: 13
j_gene: TRBJ2-7
v_gene: TRBV28

CDR3aa: CASSLALGTGGSDTQYF
CDR3nt: TGTGCCAGCAGCTTAGCGCTCGGGACAGGGGGTTCAGATACGCAGTATTTT
abundance: many
d_gene: TRBD1
len: 17
j_gene: TRBJ2-3
v_gene: TRBV7-2

CDR3aa: CASSPNTGTMGYEQYF
CDR3nt: TGTGCCAGCAGCCCGAATACCGGGACTATGGGTTACGAGCAGTACTTC
abundance: few
d_gene: TRBD2
len: 16
j_gene: TRBJ2-7
v_gene: TRBV4-2

CDR3aa: CASSLVSGGTDYEQYF
CDR3nt: TGTGCCAGCAGCTTAGTCTCAGGGGGCACCGACTACGAGCAGTACTTC
abundance: many
d_gene: TRBD1
len: 16
j_gene: TRBJ2-7
v_gene: TRBV7-8

CDR3aa: CASTRTPQGATEAFF
CDR3nt: TGTGCCAGCACCCGTACCCCTCAGGGGGCTACTGAAGCTTTCTTT
abundance: NA
d_gene: TRBD1
len: 15
j_gene: TRBJ1-1
v_gene: TRBV12-3/TRBV12-4

CDR3aa: CASSLAWTENNEQFF
CDR3nt: TGTGCCAGCAGTTTAGCGTGGACAGAGAACAATGAGCAGTTCTTC
abundance: many
d_gene: NA
len: 15
j_gene: TRBJ2-1
v_gene: TRBV12-3/TRBV12-4

CDR3aa: CAWTRGGGTYNEQFF
CDR3nt: TGTGCCTGGACACGGGGGGGAGGAACCTACAATGAGCAGTTCTTC
abundance: many
d_gene: TRBD2
len: 15
j_gene: TRBJ2-1
v_gene: TRBV30

CDR3aa: CASSQDGRAGEDTQYF
CDR3nt: TGTGCCAGCAGCCAAGATGGTAGGGCAGGGGAAGATACGCAGTATTTT
abundance: few
d_gene: NA
len: 16
j_gene: TRBJ2-3
v_gene: TRBV14

CDR3aa: CASSYSVGRLAKDTQYF
CDR3nt: TGTGCCAGCAGTTACTCAGTAGGTCGACTAGCCAAGGATACGCAGTATTTT
abundance: many
d_gene: TRBD2
len: 17
j_gene: TRBJ2-3
v_gene: TRBV6-5

CDR3aa: CASSPPPGLAASNEQFF
CDR3nt: TGTGCCAGCAGTCCCCCCCCGGGACTAGCGGCCTCCAATGAGCAGTTCTTC
abundance: NA
d_gene: TRBD2
len: 17
j_gene: TRBJ2-1
v_gene: TRBV28

CDR3aa: CAWSVNWGDSETQYF
CDR3nt: TGTGCCTGGAGTGTTAATTGGGGTGACTCAGAGACCCAGTACTTC
abundance: many
d_gene: NA
len: 15
j_gene: TRBJ2-5
v_gene: TRBV30

CDR3aa: CASSHRGYQETQYF
CDR3nt: TGTGCCAGCAGTCACAGGGGGTACCAAGAGACCCAGTACTTC
abundance: many
d_gene: TRBD1
len: 14
j_gene: TRBJ2-5
v_gene: TRBV28

CDR3aa: CSAPWRGRYTEAFF
CDR3nt: TGCAGTGCTCCTTGGCGGGGGAGGTACACTGAAGCTTTCTTT
abundance: many
d_gene: NA
len: 14
j_gene: TRBJ1-1
v_gene: TRBV20-1

CDR3aa: CASSLDGGGFNYGYTF
CDR3nt: TGTGCCAGCAGCTTAGATGGGGGGGGATTCAACTATGGCTACACCTTC
abundance: many
d_gene: NA
len: 16
j_gene: TRBJ1-2
v_gene: TRBV11-2

CDR3aa: CASSSGTAPYEQYF
CDR3nt: TGTGCCAGCAGCTCCGGGACGGCACCTTACGAGCAGTACTTC
abundance: many
d_gene: NA
len: 14
j_gene: TRBJ2-7
v_gene: TRBV28

CDR3aa: CASSIKGSSNQPQHF
CDR3nt: TGTGCCAGTAGTATCAAGGGCAGTAGCAATCAGCCCCAGCATTTT
abundance: NA
d_gene: NA
len: 15
j_gene: TRBJ1-5
v_gene: TRBV19

CDR3aa: CASSDRTGNSGNTIYF
CDR3nt: TGTGCCAGCAGCGATCGGACAGGGAACTCTGGAAACACCATATATTTT
abundance: NA
d_gene: TRBD1
len: 16
j_gene: TRBJ1-3
v_gene: TRBV9

CDR3aa: CASSGGSTVDTEAFF
CDR3nt: TGTGCCAGCAGTGGGGGCAGTACGGTCGACACTGAAGCTTTCTTT
abundance: many
d_gene: NA
len: 15
j_gene: TRBJ1-1
v_gene: TRBV11-1

CDR3aa: CASSQSPGTGTYEQYF
CDR3nt: TGCGCCAGCAGCCAAAGTCCCGGGACTGGTACCTACGAGCAGTACTTC
abundance: NA
d_gene: NA
len: 16
j_gene: TRBJ2-7
v_gene: TRBV4-1

CDR3aa: CSVDVRGNTGELFF
CDR3nt: TGCAGCGTTGACGTCAGGGGGAACACCGGGGAGCTGTTTTTT
abundance: NA
d_gene: NA
len: 14
j_gene: TRBJ2-2
v_gene: TRBV29-1